These T cell receptor beta chains were read from a single sample in a study of cytomegalovirus exposure and HLA in healthy donors. Libraries were prepared by immunoSEQ multiplex PCR; TCRdb keeps only in-frame clonotypes and omits some of them. The sample yields 110,000 or so clones, 88% seen once. Sequenced material: PBMCs. These receptors originate from a woman aged 18 to 35 in good health and CMV-seronegative. CDR3s include the opening cysteine and the closing phenylalanine or tryptophan. A D gene is named only where the DNA matches it firmly. Clone size is not always given. Where it is, it says once, few, many or a class for expanded clones.

J	size	V	D	DNA	CDR3
TRBJ1-2	-	TRBV28	-	TGTGCCAGCAAGATACCGGGACTAAGTTCTTCTGGCTACACCTTC	CASKIPGLSSSGYTF
TRBJ1-2	once	TRBV9	-	TGTGCCAGCAGCCCTCATGAGTCCCCCCTTAACTATGGCTACACCTTC	CASSPHESPLNYGYTF
TRBJ1-5	-	TRBV30	-	TGTGCCTGGAGTGTACTGGGGGGAAATGGCAATCAGCCCCAGCATTTT	CAWSVLGGNGNQPQHF
TRBJ2-7	few	TRBV7-2	-	TGTGCCAGCAGCTTATACGGGACATTAACTTCCTACGAGCAGTACTTC	CASSLYGTLTSYEQYF
TRBJ2-7	-	TRBV5-1	TRBD1	TGCGCCAGCAGCTTGGCGGGACAGGAATACGAGCAGTACTTC	CASSLAGQEYEQYF
TRBJ2-5	-	TRBV5-6	-	TGTGCCAGCAGCTTGAACAGGGCGGAGACCCAGTACTTC	CASSLNRAETQYF
TRBJ2-7	-	TRBV2	-	TGTGCCAGCAGTGGGGGGCCGTACGAGCAGTACTTC	CASSGGPYEQYF
TRBJ2-7	-	TRBV7-2	TRBD2	TGTGCCAGCAGCACACCATGGGGGGGAGAGCAGTACTTC	CASSTPWGGEQYF
TRBJ2-2	-	TRBV7-6	-	TGTGCCAGCAGCCCCGGTGTGCACACCGGGGAGCTGTTTTTT	CASSPGVHTGELFF
TRBJ1-1	-	TRBV6-1	TRBD1	TGTGCCAGCAGTGATTGGACAGGGGGGAACACTGAAGCTTTCTTT	CASSDWTGGNTEAFF
TRBJ2-2	-	TRBV29-1	TRBD1	TGCAGCGTCGCCTCACAGGGGCCGCGCGGGGGGGAGCTGTTTTTT	CSVASQGPRGGELFF
TRBJ1-2	-	TRBV7-8	TRBD1	TGTGCCAGCAGCCAGGGACAGAACCCAGCCCTTGATGGCTACACCTTC	CASSQGQNPALDGYTF
TRBJ1-1	-	TRBV28	TRBD1	TGTGCCAGCAGTTTTTCTCGACAGGGGGCCACTGAAGCTTTCTTT	CASSFSRQGATEAFF
TRBJ2-7	-	TRBV30	-	TGTGCCTGTTCCCAGGGTAACGAGCAGTACTTC	CACSQGNEQYF
TRBJ2-1	-	TRBV5-1	-	TGCGCCAGCAGCTTGGTTCCAGACAATGAGCAGTTCTTC	CASSLVPDNEQFF
TRBJ2-7	-	TRBV25-1	-	TGTGCCAGCAGTGAATCTGACCCAGGCATCGACTACGAGCAGTACTTC	CASSESDPGIDYEQYF
TRBJ1-4	-	TRBV19	TRBD1	TGTGCCAGTAGTTTCGGACAGGTCGCAACTAATGAAAAACTGTTTTTT	CASSFGQVATNEKLFF
TRBJ1-5	-	TRBV7-2	-	TGTGCCAGCACCCCCCATGGGGCGATTGAGCCCCAGCATTTT	CASTPHGAIEPQHF
TRBJ2-3	-	TRBV4-2	-	TGTGCCAGCAGCCCCCTAGCCCCAGATACGCAGTATTTT	CASSPLAPDTQYF
TRBJ1-1	-	TRBV2	TRBD1	TGTGCCATCCACAGGGGTACGAACACTGAAGCTTTCTTT	CAIHRGTNTEAFF
TRBJ2-7	-	TRBV27	TRBD2	TGTGCCAGCAGTTTAATGGCGGGGGGTTGGGACGAGCAGTACTTC	CASSLMAGGWDEQYF
TRBJ2-3	-	TRBV6-4	-	TGTGCCAGCAGACTACACGGAAACTCAAATACGCAGTATTTT	CASRLHGNSNTQYF
TRBJ2-1	-	TRBV7-9	TRBD1	TGTGCCAGCAGCTGGGACAGAAACAATGAGCAGTTCTTC	CASSWDRNNEQFF
TRBJ2-7	once	TRBV29-1	TRBD1	TGCAGCGTTGTCCGACAGGGGGCGCCCTACGAGCAGTACTTC	CSVVRQGAPYEQYF
TRBJ1-3	-	TRBV7-9	-	TGTGCCAGCAGCCTAGACGGACAGTTAGCCTCGAGAAACACCATATATTTT	CASSLDGQLASRNTIYF
TRBJ1-1	once	TRBV12-5	TRBD1	TGTGCTAGTGGTTTGTCGACAGGGGAATGGATTGCTGAAGCTTTCTTT	CASGLSTGEWIAEAFF
TRBJ2-1	-	TRBV20-1	TRBD2	TGCAGTACCCCCGGGACTAGCGGGCAGTTCTTC	CSTPGTSGQFF
TRBJ1-5	-	TRBV4-1	-	TGCGCCAGCAGCCAACTCCCCCTCGTCGGTTATAGCAATCAGCCCCAGCATTTT	CASSQLPLVGYSNQPQHF
TRBJ1-1	-	TRBV7-8	TRBD1	TGTGCCAGCAGCGCCCCGGGACAGTCGAACACTGAAGCTTTCTTT	CASSAPGQSNTEAFF
TRBJ2-2	-	TRBV18	-	TGTGCCACTAGCCGGGAAACCGCGGACACCGGGGAGCTGTTTTTT	CATSRETADTGELFF
TRBJ1-2	-	TRBV28	TRBD1	TGTGCCAGCAGTTTACCGCTCCTAGGGACAGCATCCGTTTATGGCTACACCTTC	CASSLPLLGTASVYGYTF
TRBJ1-6	-	TRBV28	-	TGTGCCGGGAGAAGCTCCTATAATTCACCCCTCCACTTT	CAGRSSYNSPLHF
TRBJ1-2	-	TRBV28	-	TGTGCCAGCAGGGACAGCAACTATGGCTACACCTTC	CASRDSNYGYTF
TRBJ2-3	few	TRBV19	TRBD2	TGTGCCAGTAGCCTCTCTAGCGGATATAGCACAGATACGCAGTATTTT	CASSLSSGYSTDTQYF
TRBJ1-1	-	TRBV13	-	TGTGCCAGCAGGTCCGGAGCTACTGAAGCTTTCTTT	CASRSGATEAFF
TRBJ2-3	-	TRBV7-2	-	TGTGCCAGCAGCTTCGGTAGGGGAGATACGCAGTATTTT	CASSFGRGDTQYF
TRBJ2-7	few	TRBV18	-	TGTGCCAGCTCACCATCCTTTACGGTAGACGAGCAGTACTTC	CASSPSFTVDEQYF
TRBJ2-3	-	TRBV6-5	TRBD1	TGTGCCAGCAGTTACATGCAGGGGGCGGACTCGCAGTATTTT	CASSYMQGADSQYF
TRBJ2-7	-	TRBV6-4	TRBD2	TGTGCCAGCAGTGAATGGCCGACTAGCGGATCCTACGAGCAGTACTTC	CASSEWPTSGSYEQYF
TRBJ2-6	-	TRBV6-5	-	TGTGCCAGCAGGGCCACAGGGAGTGGGGCCAACGTCCTGACTTTC	CASRATGSGANVLTF
TRBJ1-1	few	TRBV7-8	TRBD1	TGTGCCAGCAGCTCGGGACAGCCATTGACTGAAGCTTTCTTT	CASSSGQPLTEAFF